This TCR beta chain was identified in a study of graft-versus-host responses after intestinal transplantation. The V segment lost 0 bases and the J segment 6 bases; nucleotides outside the gene matches: 13. The germline CDR1 and CDR2 sequences are LNHNV and YYDKDF (reference sequence). The CDR3 covers 18 residues. Clones were read by immunoSEQ multiplex PCR, and TCRdb kept only the in-frame ones, dropping some. The sample lists 57,000 or so clones; approximately 89% were seen once. The chain has TRBV15 and TRBJ2-3, with TRBD2 matching over 9 bases. Specimen: PBMCs, collected about 120 days after intestinal transplantation. The clonotype comes from a human patient who received an intestinal transplant, so some T cells may come from the graft donor. For the CDR3, the DNA is TGTGCCACCAGCAGAGATACAGGGGTAGCGGGGGTCGGGGATACGCAGTATTTT. Translating it yields CATSRDTGVAGVGDTQYF. Filled out from reference TRBV15 and TRBJ2-3, the complete variable domain reads DAMVIQNPRYQVTQFGKPVTLSCSQTLNHNVMYWYQQKSSQAPKLLFHYYDKDFNNEADTPDNFQSRRPNTSFCFLDIRSPGLGDTAMYLCATSRDTGVAGVGDTQYFGPGTRLTVL.